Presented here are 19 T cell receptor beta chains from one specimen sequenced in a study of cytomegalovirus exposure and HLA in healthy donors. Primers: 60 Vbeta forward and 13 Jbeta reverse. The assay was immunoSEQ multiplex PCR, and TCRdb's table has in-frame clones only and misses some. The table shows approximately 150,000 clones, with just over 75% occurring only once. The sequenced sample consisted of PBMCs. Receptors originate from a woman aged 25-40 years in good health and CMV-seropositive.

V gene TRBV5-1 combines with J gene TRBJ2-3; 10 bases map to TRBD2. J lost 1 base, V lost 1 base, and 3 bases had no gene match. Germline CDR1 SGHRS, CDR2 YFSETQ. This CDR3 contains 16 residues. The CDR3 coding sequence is TGCGCCAGCAGCTTGACTAGCGGGACGGGCACAGATACGCAGTATTTT. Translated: CASSLTSGTGTDTQYF.

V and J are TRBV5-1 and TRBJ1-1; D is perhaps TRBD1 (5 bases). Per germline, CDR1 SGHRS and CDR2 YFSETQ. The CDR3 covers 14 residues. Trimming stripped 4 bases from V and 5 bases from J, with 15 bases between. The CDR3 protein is CASSPSSGGTEAFF. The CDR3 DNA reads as TGCGCCAGCAGCCCCTCATCTGGGGGGACTGAAGCTTTCTTT.

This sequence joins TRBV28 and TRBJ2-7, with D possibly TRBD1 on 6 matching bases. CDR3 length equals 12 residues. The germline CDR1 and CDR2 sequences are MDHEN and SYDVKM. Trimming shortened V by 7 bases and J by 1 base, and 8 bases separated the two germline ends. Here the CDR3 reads CASIRGSYEQYF. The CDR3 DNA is TGTGCCAGCATCAGGGGTTCCTACGAGCAGTACTTC.

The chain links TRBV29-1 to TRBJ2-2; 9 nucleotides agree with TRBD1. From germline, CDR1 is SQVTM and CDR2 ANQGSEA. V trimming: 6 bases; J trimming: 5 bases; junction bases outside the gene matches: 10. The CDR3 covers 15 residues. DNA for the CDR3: TGCAGCGTCTTACAGGGGGCATCTGGGACCGGGGAGCTGTTTTTT. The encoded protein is CSVLQGASGTGELFF.

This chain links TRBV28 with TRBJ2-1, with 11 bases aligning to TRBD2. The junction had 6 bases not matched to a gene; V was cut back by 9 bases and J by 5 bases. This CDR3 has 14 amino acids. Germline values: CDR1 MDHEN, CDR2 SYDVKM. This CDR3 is CARPTSGNNNEQFF. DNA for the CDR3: TGTGCCAGACCGACTAGCGGGAATAACAATGAGCAGTTCTTC.

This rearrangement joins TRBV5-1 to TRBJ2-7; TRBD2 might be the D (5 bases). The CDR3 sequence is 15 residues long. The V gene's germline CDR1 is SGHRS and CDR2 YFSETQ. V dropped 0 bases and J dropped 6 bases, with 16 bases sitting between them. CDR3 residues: CASSLAWTEVSEQYF. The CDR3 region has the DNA TGCGCCAGCAGCTTGGCCTGGACGGAGGTTAGCGAGCAGTACTTC.

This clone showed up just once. CDR3 nucleotides: TGTGCCAGCAGCTCTCGACAGGGGGGCCAGCCCCAGCATTTT. Amino acids: CASSSRQGGQPQHF. The chain recombines TRBV7-3 with TRBJ1-5, with 9 bases identical to TRBD1. Germline CDR1 and CDR2: SGHTA and FQGTGA. There are 14 residues in the CDR3. V gave up 4 bases and J gave up 7 bases; unmatched junction bases: 5.

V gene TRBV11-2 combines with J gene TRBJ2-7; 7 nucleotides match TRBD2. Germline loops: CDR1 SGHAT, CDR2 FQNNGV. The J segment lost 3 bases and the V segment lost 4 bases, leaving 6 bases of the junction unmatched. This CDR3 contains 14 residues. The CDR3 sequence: CASSSPSGHYEQYF. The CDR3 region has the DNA TGTGCCAGCAGCTCGCCTAGCGGCCACTACGAGCAGTACTTC.

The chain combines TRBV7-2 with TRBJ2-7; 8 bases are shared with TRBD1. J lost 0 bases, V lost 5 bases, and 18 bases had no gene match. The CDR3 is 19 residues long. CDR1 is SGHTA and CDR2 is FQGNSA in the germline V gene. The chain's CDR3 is CASSVPGTGQALRSYEQYF. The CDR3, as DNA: TGTGCCAGCAGCGTTCCCGGGACAGGCCAAGCACTTCGCTCCTACGAGCAGTACTTC.

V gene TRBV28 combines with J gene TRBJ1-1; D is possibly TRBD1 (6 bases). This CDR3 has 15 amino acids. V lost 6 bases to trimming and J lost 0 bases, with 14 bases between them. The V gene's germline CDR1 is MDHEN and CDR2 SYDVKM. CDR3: CASSGGGALNTEAFF. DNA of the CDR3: TGTGCCAGCAGCGGAGGGGGGGCTCTGAACACTGAAGCTTTCTTT.

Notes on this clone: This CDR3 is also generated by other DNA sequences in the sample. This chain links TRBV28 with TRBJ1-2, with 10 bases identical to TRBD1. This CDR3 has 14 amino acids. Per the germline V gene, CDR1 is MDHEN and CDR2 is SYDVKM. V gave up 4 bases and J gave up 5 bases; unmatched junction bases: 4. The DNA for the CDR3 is TGTGCCAGCAGTTCCGGGACAGGGGCATATGGCTACACCTTC. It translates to CASSSGTGAYGYTF.

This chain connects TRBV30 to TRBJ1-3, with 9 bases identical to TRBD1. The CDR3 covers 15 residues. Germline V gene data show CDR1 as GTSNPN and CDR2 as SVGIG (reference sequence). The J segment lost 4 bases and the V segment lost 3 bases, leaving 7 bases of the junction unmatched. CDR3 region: CAWRGQGNFGNTIYF. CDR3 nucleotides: TGTGCCTGGAGAGGACAGGGGAATTTCGGAAACACCATATATTTT.

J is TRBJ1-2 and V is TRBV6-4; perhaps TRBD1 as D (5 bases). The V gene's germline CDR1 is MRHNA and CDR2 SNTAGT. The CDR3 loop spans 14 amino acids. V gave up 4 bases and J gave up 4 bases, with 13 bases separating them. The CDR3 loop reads CASSAGGYSYGYTF. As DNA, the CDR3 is TGTGCCAGCAGTGCCGGGGGGTACTCCTATGGCTACACCTTC.

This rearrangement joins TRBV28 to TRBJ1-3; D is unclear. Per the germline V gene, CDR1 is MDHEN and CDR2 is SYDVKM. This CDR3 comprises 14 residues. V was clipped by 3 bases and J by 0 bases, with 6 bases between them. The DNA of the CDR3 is TGTGCCAGCAGTTTCCACAGCTCTGGAAACACCATATATTTT. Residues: CASSFHSSGNTIYF. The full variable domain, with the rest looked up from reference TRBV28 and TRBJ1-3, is DVKVTQSSRYLVKRTGEKVFLECVQDMDHENMFWYRQDPGLGLRLIYFSYDVKMKEKGDIPEGYSVSREKKERFSLILESASTNQTSMYLCASSFHSSGNTIYFGEGSWLTVV.

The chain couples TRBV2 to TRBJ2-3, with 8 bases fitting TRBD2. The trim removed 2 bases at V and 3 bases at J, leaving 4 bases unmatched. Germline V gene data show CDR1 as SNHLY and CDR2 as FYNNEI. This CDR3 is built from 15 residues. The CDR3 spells CASSERSGRTDTQYF. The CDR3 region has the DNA TGTGCCAGCAGTGAACGGAGCGGGAGAACAGATACGCAGTATTTT.

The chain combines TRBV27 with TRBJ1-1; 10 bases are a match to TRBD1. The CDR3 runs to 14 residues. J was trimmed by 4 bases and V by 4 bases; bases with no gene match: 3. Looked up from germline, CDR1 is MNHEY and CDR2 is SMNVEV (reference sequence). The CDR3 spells CASSSRTGGTEAFF. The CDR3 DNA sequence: TGTGCCAGCAGTTCCCGGACAGGGGGCACTGAAGCTTTCTTT.

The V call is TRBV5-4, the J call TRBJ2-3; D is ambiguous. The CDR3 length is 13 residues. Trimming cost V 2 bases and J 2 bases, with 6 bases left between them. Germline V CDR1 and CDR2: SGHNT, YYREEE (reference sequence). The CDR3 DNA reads TGTGCCAGCAGCTTCACTATCACAGATACGCAGTATTTT. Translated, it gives CASSFTITDTQYF.

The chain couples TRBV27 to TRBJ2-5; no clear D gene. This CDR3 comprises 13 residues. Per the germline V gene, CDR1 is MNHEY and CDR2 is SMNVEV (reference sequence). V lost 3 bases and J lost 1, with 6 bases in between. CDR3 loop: CASSFSFQETQYF. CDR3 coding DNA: TGTGCCAGCAGTTTTAGCTTCCAAGAGACCCAGTACTTC.

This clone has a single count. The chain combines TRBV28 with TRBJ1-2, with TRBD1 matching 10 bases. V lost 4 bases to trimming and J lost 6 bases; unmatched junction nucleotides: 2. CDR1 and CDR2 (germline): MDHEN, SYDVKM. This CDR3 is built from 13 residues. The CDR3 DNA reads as TGTGCCAGCAGTTCCGGACAGGGGGATGGCTACACCTTC. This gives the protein CASSSGQGDGYTF.